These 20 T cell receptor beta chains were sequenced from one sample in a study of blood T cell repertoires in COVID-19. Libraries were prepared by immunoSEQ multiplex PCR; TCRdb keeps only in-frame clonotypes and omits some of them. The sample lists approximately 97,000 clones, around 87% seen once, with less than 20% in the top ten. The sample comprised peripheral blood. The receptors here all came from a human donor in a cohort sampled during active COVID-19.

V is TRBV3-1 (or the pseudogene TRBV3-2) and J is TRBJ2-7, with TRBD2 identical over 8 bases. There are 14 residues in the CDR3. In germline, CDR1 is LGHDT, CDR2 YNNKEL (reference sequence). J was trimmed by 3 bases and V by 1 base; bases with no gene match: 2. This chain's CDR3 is CASSQAGGVYEQYF. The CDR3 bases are TGTGCCAGCAGCCAAGCGGGAGGGGTCTACGAGCAGTACTTC.

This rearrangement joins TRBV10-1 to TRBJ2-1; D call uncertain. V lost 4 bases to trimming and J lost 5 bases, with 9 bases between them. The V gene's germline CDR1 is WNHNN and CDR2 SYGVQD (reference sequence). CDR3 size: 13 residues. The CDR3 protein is CASSANFNNEQFF. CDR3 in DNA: TGCGCCAGCAGTGCTAACTTTAACAATGAGCAGTTCTTC.

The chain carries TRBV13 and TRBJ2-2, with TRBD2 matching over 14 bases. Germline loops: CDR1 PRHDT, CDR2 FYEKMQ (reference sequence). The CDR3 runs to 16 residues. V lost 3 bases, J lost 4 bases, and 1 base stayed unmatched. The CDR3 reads CASSFGTSGSTGELFF. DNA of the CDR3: TGTGCCAGCAGCTTCGGGACTAGCGGGAGCACCGGGGAGCTGTTTTTT.

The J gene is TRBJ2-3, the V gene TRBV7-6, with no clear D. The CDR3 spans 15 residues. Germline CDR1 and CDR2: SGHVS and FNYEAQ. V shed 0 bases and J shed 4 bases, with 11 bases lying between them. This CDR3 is CASSLASITSDTQYF. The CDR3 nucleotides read TGTGCCAGCAGCTTAGCCTCAATTACTTCAGATACGCAGTATTTT.

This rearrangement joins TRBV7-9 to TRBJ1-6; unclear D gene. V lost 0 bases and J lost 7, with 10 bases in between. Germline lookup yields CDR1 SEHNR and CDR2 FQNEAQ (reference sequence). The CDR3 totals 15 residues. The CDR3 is CASSLAGRRNSPLHF. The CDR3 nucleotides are TGTGCCAGCAGCTTAGCGGGGAGACGGAATTCACCCCTCCACTTT.

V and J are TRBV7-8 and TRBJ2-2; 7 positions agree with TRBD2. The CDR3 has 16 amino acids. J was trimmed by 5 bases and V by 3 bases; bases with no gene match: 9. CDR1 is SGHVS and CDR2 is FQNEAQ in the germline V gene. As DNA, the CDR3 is TGTGCCAGCAGCTTCGGGGAGGGACGGGAAACCGGGGAGCTGTTTTTT. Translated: CASSFGEGRETGELFF.

CDR3 region: CASTQGGKFTEAFF. CDR3 bases: TGTGCCAGCACACAGGGGGGGAAGTTCACTGAAGCTTTCTTT. The chain recombines TRBV5-4 with TRBJ1-1; 8 nucleotides agree with TRBD1. The CDR3 consists of 14 residues. CDR1 and CDR2 (germline): SGHNT, YYREEE (reference sequence). The trim removed 6 bases at V and 4 bases at J, leaving 8 bases unmatched.

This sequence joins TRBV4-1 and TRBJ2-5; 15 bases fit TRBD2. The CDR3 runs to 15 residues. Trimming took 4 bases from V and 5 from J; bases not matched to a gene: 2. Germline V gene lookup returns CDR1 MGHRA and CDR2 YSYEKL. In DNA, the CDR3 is TGCGCCAGCAGCCTCGGACTAGCGGGGGGGGAGACCCAGTACTTC. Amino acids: CASSLGLAGGETQYF.

This CDR3 reads CASSLGGQDIHEQYF. The DNA for the CDR3 is TGCGCCAGCAGCTTGGGGGGCCAAGACATCCACGAGCAGTACTTC. This chain uses TRBV5-1 with TRBJ2-7; a weak D match, TRBD1 (5 bases). The CDR3 has 15 residues. Germline values: CDR1 SGHRS, CDR2 YFSETQ. V lost 0 bases to trimming and J lost 5 bases, with 15 bases between them.

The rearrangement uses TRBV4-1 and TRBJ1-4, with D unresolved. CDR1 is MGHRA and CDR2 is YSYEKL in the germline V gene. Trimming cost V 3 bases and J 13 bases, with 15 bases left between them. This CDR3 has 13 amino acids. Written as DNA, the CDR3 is TGCGCCAGCAGCCAGCCCTCTTGGAGGCTACTGTTTTTT. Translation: CASSQPSWRLLFF.

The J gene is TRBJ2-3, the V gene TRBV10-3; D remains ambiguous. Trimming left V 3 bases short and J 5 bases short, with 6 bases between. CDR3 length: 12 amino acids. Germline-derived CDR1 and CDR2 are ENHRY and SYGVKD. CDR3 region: CAISDRLDTQYF. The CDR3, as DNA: TGTGCCATCAGTGACCGGTTAGATACGCAGTATTTT.

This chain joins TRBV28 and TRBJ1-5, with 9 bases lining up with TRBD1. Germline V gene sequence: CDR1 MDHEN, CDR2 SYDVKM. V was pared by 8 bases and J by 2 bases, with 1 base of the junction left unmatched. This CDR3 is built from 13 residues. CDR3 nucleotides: TGTGCCAGCGGGGACAGGGGCAATCAGCCCCAGCATTTT. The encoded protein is CASGDRGNQPQHF.

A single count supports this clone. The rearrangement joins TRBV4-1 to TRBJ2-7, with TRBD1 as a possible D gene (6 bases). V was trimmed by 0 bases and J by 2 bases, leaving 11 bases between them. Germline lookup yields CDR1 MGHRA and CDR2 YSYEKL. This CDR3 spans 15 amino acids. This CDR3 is CASSQETQGPYEQYF. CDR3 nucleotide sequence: TGCGCCAGCAGCCAAGAAACGCAGGGGCCCTACGAGCAGTACTTC.

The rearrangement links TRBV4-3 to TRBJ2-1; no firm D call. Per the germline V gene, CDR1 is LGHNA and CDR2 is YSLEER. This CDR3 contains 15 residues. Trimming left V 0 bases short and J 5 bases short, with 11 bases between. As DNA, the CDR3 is TGCGCCAGCAGCCAAGATTTTAGTACCCACAATGAGCAGTTCTTC. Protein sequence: CASSQDFSTHNEQFF.

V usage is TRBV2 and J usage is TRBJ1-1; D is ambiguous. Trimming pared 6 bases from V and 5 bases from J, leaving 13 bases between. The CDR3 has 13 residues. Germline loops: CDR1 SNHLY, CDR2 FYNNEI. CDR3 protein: CASSLSVVTEAFF. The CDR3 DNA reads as TGTGCCAGCAGCCTCTCGGTTGTTACTGAAGCTTTCTTT. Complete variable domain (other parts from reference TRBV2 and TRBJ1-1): EPEVTQTPSHQVTQMGQEVILRCVPISNHLYFYWYRQILGQKVEFLVSFYNNEISEKSEIFDDQFSVERPDGSNFTLKIRSTKLEDSAMYFCASSLSVVTEAFFGQGTRLTVV.

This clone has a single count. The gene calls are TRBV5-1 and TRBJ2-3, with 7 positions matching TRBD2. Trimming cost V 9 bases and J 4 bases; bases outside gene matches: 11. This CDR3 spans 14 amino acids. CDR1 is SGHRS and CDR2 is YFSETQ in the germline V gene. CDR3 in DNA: TGCGCCACCAATGGCGGGAGTGGGGCAGATACGCAGTATTTT. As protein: CATNGGSGADTQYF.

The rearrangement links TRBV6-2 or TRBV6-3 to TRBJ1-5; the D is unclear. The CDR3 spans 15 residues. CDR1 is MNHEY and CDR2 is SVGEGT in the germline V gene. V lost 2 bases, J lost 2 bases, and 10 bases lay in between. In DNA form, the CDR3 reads TGTGCCAGCAGTTACAAATCAGAGGGCAATCAGCCCCAGCATTTT. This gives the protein CASSYKSEGNQPQHF.

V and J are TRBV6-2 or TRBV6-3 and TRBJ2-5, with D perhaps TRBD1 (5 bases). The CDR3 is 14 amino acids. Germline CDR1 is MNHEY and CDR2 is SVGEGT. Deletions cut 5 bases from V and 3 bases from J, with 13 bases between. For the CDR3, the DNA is TGTGCCAGCAGTAGACTTTCAGGGAAAGAGACCCAGTACTTC. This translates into CASSRLSGKETQYF.

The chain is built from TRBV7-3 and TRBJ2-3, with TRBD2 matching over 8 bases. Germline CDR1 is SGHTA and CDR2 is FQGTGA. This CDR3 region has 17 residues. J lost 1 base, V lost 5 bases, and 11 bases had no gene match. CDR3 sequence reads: CASSRQSSTSGTDTQYF. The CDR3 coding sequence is TGTGCCAGCAGCCGACAATCCTCGACTAGCGGCACAGATACGCAGTATTTT.

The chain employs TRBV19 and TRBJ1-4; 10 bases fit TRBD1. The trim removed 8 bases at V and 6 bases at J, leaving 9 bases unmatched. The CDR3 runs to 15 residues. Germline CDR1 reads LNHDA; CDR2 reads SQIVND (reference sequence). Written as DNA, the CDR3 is TGTGCCAGTCGGGACCGGGACAGGGGACATGAAAAACTGTTTTTT. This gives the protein CASRDRDRGHEKLFF.